One sample yielded the 32 T cell receptor beta chains listed below, sequenced in a study of blood T cell repertoires in COVID-19. Sequencing used immunoSEQ multiplex PCR; TCRdb keeps in-frame clones, though not all of them. Seen here are 150,000 to 200,000 clones, over 70% observed once, and the top ten hold 10% to 15%. The source material was PBMCs or T cells enriched from blood (not recorded which). These TCRs come from a woman in her sixties or seventies who had recovered from COVID-19.

The rearrangement uses TRBV11-2 and TRBJ2-7; TRBD1 aligns across 11 bases. Germline-derived CDR1 and CDR2 are SGHAT and FQNNGV. The V segment lost 4 bases and the J segment 5 bases; nucleotides outside the gene matches: 4. The CDR3 contains 14 residues. The CDR3 nucleotides read TGTGCCAGCAGCTGGGACAGGGGGACCCACGAGCAGTACTTC. Its translation is CASSWDRGTHEQYF.

The CDR3 is CASSQAGQGGAGELFF. As DNA, the CDR3 is TGTGCCAGCAGCCAAGCGGGACAGGGGGGTGCCGGGGAGCTGTTTTTT. The V call is TRBV3-1 (or the pseudogene TRBV3-2), the J call TRBJ2-2; 11 nucleotides match TRBD1. Germline CDR1 LGHDT, CDR2 YNNKEL (reference sequence). The CDR3 totals 16 residues. V shed 1 base and J 6 bases; nucleotides not matched to a gene: 4.

V usage is TRBV27 and J usage is TRBJ1-6; 11 positions match TRBD1. The CDR3 runs to 15 residues. Trimming at V came to 5 bases and at J to 9 bases, leaving 6 bases not matched to a gene. Germline CDR1 MNHEY, CDR2 SMNVEV (reference sequence). The CDR3 region has the DNA TGTGCCAGCAGTGAGACCGGGACAGGGGGTTCACCCCTCCACTTT. This sequence encodes CASSETGTGGSPLHF.

The CDR3, as DNA: TGCGCCAGCAGTCGGAGCGCCTCAACTAATGAAAAACTGTTTTTT. It translates to CASSRSASTNEKLFF. The chain joins TRBV4-1 to TRBJ1-4; D is ambiguous. V dropped 6 bases and J dropped 0 bases, with 11 bases sitting between them. Germline V gives CDR1 MGHRA, CDR2 YSYEKL. The CDR3 runs 15 residues.

The rearrangement joins TRBV5-4 to TRBJ1-6, with D possibly matching TRBD1 (5 bases). The V end was cut by 4 bases, the J end by 2 bases, with 13 bases between. The germline CDR1 and CDR2 sequences are SGHNT and YYREEE (reference sequence). CDR3 size: 16 residues. The CDR3 nucleotides are TGTGCCAGCAGCCCCGCAGGGAATGCCTATAATTCACCCCTCCACTTT. It codes for CASSPAGNAYNSPLHF.

The chain couples TRBV5-1 to TRBJ2-7, with 9 bases aligning to TRBD1. Germline V CDR1 and CDR2: SGHRS, YFSETQ. V was pared by 1 base and J by 2 bases, with 4 bases of the junction left unmatched. This CDR3 is built from 15 residues. CDR3 sequence reads: CASSLTGGYTYEQYF. The CDR3, as DNA: TGCGCCAGCAGCTTGACAGGGGGCTACACCTACGAGCAGTACTTC.

V gene TRBV9 combines with J gene TRBJ2-7; 7 bases match TRBD1. Losses at the gene ends were 4 bases for V and 3 bases for J; bases not matched to a gene: 7. This CDR3 has 14 amino acids. The V gene's germline CDR1 is SGDLS and CDR2 YYNGEE. CDR3 amino acids: CASSPQGDHYEQYF. For the CDR3, the DNA is TGTGCCAGCAGCCCTCAGGGGGACCACTACGAGCAGTACTTC. Based on the CDR3 plus reference TRBV9 and TRBJ2-7, the full variable domain is DSGVTQTPKHLITATGQRVTLRCSPRSGDLSVYWYQQSLDQGLQFLIQYYNGEERAKGNILERFSAQQFPDLHSELNLSSLELGDSALYFCASSPQGDHYEQYFGPGTRLTVT.

This clone occurred once. V is TRBV29-1 and J is TRBJ1-1; TRBD1 might be the D (6 bases). The CDR3 is 13 amino acids. CDR1 is SQVTM, CDR2 ANQGSEA, per germline. Trimming stripped 7 bases from V and 4 bases from J, with 16 bases between. CDR3 protein: CSAAGGWSTEAFF. In DNA, the CDR3 is TGCAGCGCAGCGGGGGGCTGGAGCACTGAAGCTTTCTTT.

This chain joins TRBV28 and TRBJ2-7; a weak D match, TRBD1 (6 bases). CDR1 and CDR2 from the germline V gene are MDHEN and SYDVKM. V lost 6 bases to trimming and J lost 0 bases, with 24 bases between them. The CDR3 length is 18 residues. The CDR3 DNA follows: TGTGCCAGCAGGCCTTCTATAGGAACAGGGCCCGTCTCCTACGAGCAGTACTTC. This translates into CASRPSIGTGPVSYEQYF.

The rearrangement joins TRBV7-2 to TRBJ1-1, with D possibly TRBD1 on 6 matching bases. V was trimmed by 5 bases and J by 4 bases, leaving 11 bases between them. Germline V gene lookup returns CDR1 SGHTA and CDR2 FQGNSA. This CDR3 contains 13 residues. This chain's CDR3 is CASSAGQITEAFF. In DNA form, the CDR3 reads TGTGCCAGCAGCGCCGGACAGATCACTGAAGCTTTCTTT.

The rearrangement links TRBV27 to TRBJ1-3, with 8 bases identical to TRBD1. CDR1 MNHEY and CDR2 SMNVEV come from the germline V gene (reference sequence). The CDR3 covers 17 residues. V shed 8 bases and J 0 bases; nucleotides not matched to a gene: 12. The CDR3 sequence is CASGDGGQESSGNTIYF. The CDR3 nucleotides read TGTGCCAGCGGGGATGGGGGACAGGAGAGCTCTGGAAACACCATATATTTT.

The rearrangement uses TRBV15 and TRBJ1-2, with 7 bases that match TRBD1. From germline, CDR1 is LNHNV and CDR2 YYDKDF (reference sequence). This CDR3 comprises 15 residues. Losses at the gene ends were 0 bases for V and 4 bases for J; bases not matched to a gene: 5. The DNA of the CDR3 is TGTGCCACCAGCAGAGATTTACAGGGGTCCTATGGCTACACCTTC. Amino acids: CATSRDLQGSYGYTF.

The J gene is TRBJ1-3, the V gene TRBV30; D is unclear. Germline CDR1 and CDR2: GTSNPN and SVGIG (reference sequence). The CDR3 is 14 residues long. Trimming cost V 0 bases and J 2 bases, with 8 bases left between them. The CDR3 DNA follows: TGTGCCTGGAGTGTTTGGGAGGCTGGAAACACCATATATTTT. It yields the protein CAWSVWEAGNTIYF.

A single count supports this clone. The rearrangement uses TRBV5-6 and TRBJ2-1; D is possibly TRBD1 (5 bases). The germline V gene has CDR1 SGHDT and CDR2 YYEEEE. The CDR3 is made up of 16 amino acids. Trimming cost V 0 bases and J 3 bases, with 13 bases left between them. The CDR3 DNA is TGTGCCAGCAGCTTGGACAAAGGGGCTTACTACAATGAGCAGTTCTTC. It encodes CASSLDKGAYYNEQFF. The full variable domain, completed using reference TRBV5-6 and TRBJ2-1, is DAGVTQSPTHLIKTRGQQVTLRCSPKSGHDTVSWYQQALGQGPQFIFQYYEEEERQRGNFPDRFSGHQFPNYSSELNVNALLLGDSALYLCASSLDKGAYYNEQFFGPGTRLTVL.

Concerning this clone: The sample has other DNA sequences that encode this CDR3 too. The V and J genes are TRBV27 and TRBJ1-2; D not resolved. V was shortened by 0 bases and J by 2 bases, with 7 bases between the two germline ends. In germline, CDR1 is MNHEY, CDR2 SMNVEV (reference sequence). CDR3 length equals 14 residues. Here the CDR3 DNA reads TGTGCCAGCAGTTTATCCCGCGCCAACTATGGCTACACCTTC. Amino acid sequence: CASSLSRANYGYTF.

The rearrangement uses TRBV25-1 and TRBJ2-1; 9 positions agree with TRBD2. The length of the CDR3 is 15 residues. Germline V lookup: CDR1 MGHDK, CDR2 SYGVNS. V was clipped by 7 bases and J by 0 bases; unmatched bases: 4. The CDR3: CASKTSGPSYNEQFF. In DNA, the CDR3 is TGTGCCAGCAAAACTAGCGGGCCCTCCTACAATGAGCAGTTCTTC. The full variable domain, rest sourced from reference TRBV25-1 and TRBJ2-1, is EADIYQTPRYLVIGTGKKITLECSQTMGHDKMYWYQQDPGMELHLIHYSYGVNSTEKGDLSSESTVSRIRTEHFPLTLESARPSHTSQYLCASKTSGPSYNEQFFGPGTRLTVL.

As for this clone: This same CDR3 is encoded by further DNA sequences in the sample. The CDR3 DNA follows: TGTGCCAGCAGCTTAGGCAGGGATACGCAGTATTTT. Translation gives CASSLGRDTQYF. The rearrangement joins TRBV11-2 to TRBJ2-3; no firm D call. CDR3 length: 12 amino acids. Trimming took off 1 base at V and 6 bases at J, with 5 bases between the two ends. Germline CDR1 and CDR2: SGHAT and FQNNGV.

On this clone: Other DNA sequences in the sample encode the same CDR3. The chain couples TRBV24-1 to TRBJ1-5, with 7 bases fitting TRBD1. The CDR3 runs 15 residues. V gave up 4 bases and J gave up 1 base; unmatched junction bases: 3. Germline CDR1 reads KGHDR; CDR2 reads SFDVKD. As DNA, the CDR3 is TGTGCCACCAGTGACCGACAGGGAAGCAATCAGCCCCAGCATTTT. Residues: CATSDRQGSNQPQHF.

As regards this clone: The junction departs from the called germline gene at one end, perhaps through a read error. This sequence joins TRBV3-1 (or the pseudogene TRBV3-2) and TRBJ1-2, with 7 bases aligning to TRBD1. Looked up from germline, CDR1 is LGHDT and CDR2 is YNNKEL (reference sequence). The CDR3 is 13 residues long. The CDR3 is CASSQSPGGNEGF. CDR3 DNA sequence: TGTGCCAGCAGCCAAAGTCCAGGGGGTAATGAGGGCTTC.

V is TRBV5-1 and J is TRBJ1-2; no definite D call. Trimming cost V 0 bases and J 4 bases, with 16 bases left between them. CDR1 is SGHRS and CDR2 is YFSETQ in the germline V gene. This CDR3 has 16 amino acids. CDR3 loop: CASSLGIGRPPYGYTF. The DNA for the CDR3 is TGCGCCAGCAGCTTGGGGATCGGCAGGCCCCCCTATGGCTACACCTTC.

V and J are TRBV2 and TRBJ1-5; weak D call: TRBD1 (6 bases). The germline V gene encodes CDR1 SNHLY and CDR2 FYNNEI. The CDR3 covers 18 residues. V was pared by 4 bases and J by 1 base, with 20 bases between. This chain's CDR3 is CASSGLKAGGASNQPQHF. In DNA form, the CDR3 reads TGTGCCAGCAGTGGATTAAAGGCGGGGGGCGCGAGCAATCAGCCCCAGCATTTT.

The genes are TRBV6-5 and TRBJ2-3; a weak D match, TRBD2 (5 bases). Trimming took off 7 bases at V and 0 bases at J, with 11 bases between the two ends. This CDR3 has 14 amino acids. From germline, CDR1 is MNHEY and CDR2 SVGAGI. The CDR3 spells CASIRRASTDTQYF. DNA of the CDR3: TGTGCCAGCATACGGCGGGCTAGCACAGATACGCAGTATTTT.

This chain uses TRBV5-1 with TRBJ1-6; D remains ambiguous. There are 13 residues in the CDR3. Trimming took off 0 bases at V and 10 bases at J, with 8 bases between the two ends. CDR1 is SGHRS, CDR2 YFSETQ, per germline. The CDR3 sequence is CASSLDEFSPLHF. CDR3 nucleotides: TGCGCCAGCAGCTTGGATGAGTTCTCACCCCTCCACTTT.

This clone was recorded at least ten times. The chain uses TRBV18 and TRBJ1-3; D unclear. The CDR3 is made up of 15 amino acids. Germline values: CDR1 KGHSH, CDR2 LQKENI. V was trimmed by 0 bases and J by 0 bases, leaving 6 bases between them. The CDR3 protein is CASSPPTGSGNTIYF. CDR3 coding DNA: TGTGCCAGCTCACCACCAACGGGCTCTGGAAACACCATATATTTT.

The chain couples TRBV7-9 to TRBJ1-1, with a possible D match to TRBD1 (6 bases). Germline V lookup: CDR1 SEHNR, CDR2 FQNEAQ (reference sequence). The CDR3 loop spans 15 amino acids. V shed 6 bases and J shed 4 bases, with 18 bases lying between them. The CDR3 protein is CASRHNRDLGTEAFF. CDR3 coding DNA: TGTGCCAGCAGGCATAACAGGGATTTGGGCACTGAAGCTTTCTTT.

This chain links TRBV20-1 with TRBJ1-5; a possible D gene is TRBD1 (5 bases). CDR1 is DFQATT and CDR2 is SNEGSKA in the germline V gene (reference sequence). The CDR3 sequence is 16 residues long. With 3 bases removed from V and 7 bases from J, the gap between germline ends came to 22 bases. CDR3 loop: CSASIGGGRFGQPQHF. The CDR3 DNA sequence: TGCAGTGCTAGTATTGGGGGGGGAAGGTTCGGCCAGCCCCAGCATTTT.

The chain employs TRBV3-1 (or the pseudogene TRBV3-2) and TRBJ2-3; TRBD1 matches at 7 bases. The CDR3 is made up of 13 amino acids. Germline CDR1 LGHDT, CDR2 YNNKEL (reference sequence). With 5 bases clipped from V and 11 bases from J, the junction kept 10 bases outside the gene matches. This CDR3 reads CASSVRVSGGQYF. Here the CDR3 DNA reads TGTGCCAGCAGCGTTCGGGTATCAGGGGGGCAGTATTTT.

The chain carries TRBV2 and TRBJ1-4; tentative D call: TRBD1 (6 bases). The CDR3 has 16 amino acids. CDR1 SNHLY and CDR2 FYNNEI come from the germline V gene. V lost 0 bases to trimming and J lost 7 bases, with 15 bases between them. The CDR3 nucleotides are TGTGCCAGCAGTGAAGCGCGCGGGGGGCGAGGTGAAAAACTGTTTTTT. Its protein is CASSEARGGRGEKLFF.

The V gene is TRBV28, the J gene TRBJ2-3; 7 bases align to TRBD1. The CDR3 extends over 14 amino acids. Per the germline V gene, CDR1 is MDHEN and CDR2 is SYDVKM. V trimming: 6 bases; J trimming: 6 bases; junction bases outside the gene matches: 9. In DNA, the CDR3 is TGTGCCAGCAGGAGGGACAGAGGGAGTGATACGCAGTATTTT. This encodes CASRRDRGSDTQYF. The whole variable domain, remainder taken from reference TRBV28 and TRBJ2-3, is DVKVTQSSRYLVKRTGEKVFLECVQDMDHENMFWYRQDPGLGLRLIYFSYDVKMKEKGDIPEGYSVSREKKERFSLILESASTNQTSMYLCASRRDRGSDTQYFGPGTRLTVL.

This clone was seen just once. This CDR3 is CASRRTGGFIQYF. The DNA for the CDR3 is TGTGCCAGCAGGCGGACAGGGGGATTCATTCAGTACTTC. V gene TRBV28 combines with J gene TRBJ2-4; 10 nucleotides agree with TRBD1. The CDR3 totals 13 residues. Germline CDR1 reads MDHEN; CDR2 reads SYDVKM. V was clipped by 6 bases and J by 9 bases; unmatched bases: 5.

This chain joins TRBV2 and TRBJ1-2; 10 nucleotides match TRBD1. Trimming cost V 6 bases and J 5 bases; bases outside gene matches: 6. Germline CDR1 reads SNHLY; CDR2 reads FYNNEI. This CDR3 is built from 14 residues. This CDR3 reads CASRPGQGTYGYTF. The CDR3 region has the DNA TGTGCCAGCAGGCCGGGACAGGGGACTTATGGCTACACCTTC.

The chain has TRBV10-3 and TRBJ1-5, with TRBD1 matching over 7 bases. Germline CDR1 and CDR2: ENHRY and SYGVKD. This CDR3 contains 15 residues. V dropped 5 bases and J dropped 1; count of bases not matched to a gene: 5. The CDR3 DNA follows: TGTGCCATCAGTAACAGGGGTAGGAGCAATCAGCCCCAGCATTTT. Translating it yields CAISNRGRSNQPQHF.